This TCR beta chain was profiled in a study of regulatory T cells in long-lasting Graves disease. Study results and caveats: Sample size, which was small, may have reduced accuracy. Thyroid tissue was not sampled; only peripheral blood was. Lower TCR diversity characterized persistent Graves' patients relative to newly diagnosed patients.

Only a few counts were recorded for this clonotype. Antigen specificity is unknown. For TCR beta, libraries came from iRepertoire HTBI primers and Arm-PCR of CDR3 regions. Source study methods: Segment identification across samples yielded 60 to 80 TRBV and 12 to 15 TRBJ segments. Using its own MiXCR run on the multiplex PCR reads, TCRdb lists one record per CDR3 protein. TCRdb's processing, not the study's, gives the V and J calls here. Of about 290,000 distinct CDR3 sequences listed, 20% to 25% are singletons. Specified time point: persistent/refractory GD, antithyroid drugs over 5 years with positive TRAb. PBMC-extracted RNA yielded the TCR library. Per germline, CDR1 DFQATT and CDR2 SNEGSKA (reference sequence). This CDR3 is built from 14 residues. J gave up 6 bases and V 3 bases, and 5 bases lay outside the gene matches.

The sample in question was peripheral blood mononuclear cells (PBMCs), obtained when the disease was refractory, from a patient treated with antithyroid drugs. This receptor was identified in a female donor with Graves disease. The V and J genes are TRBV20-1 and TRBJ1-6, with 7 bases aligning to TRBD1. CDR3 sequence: CSASLTGINSPLHF. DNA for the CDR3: TGCAGTGCTAGTCTGACAGGGATTAATTCACCCCTCCACTTT.